This TCR beta chain was captured in a study of T cell responses to AZD1222 COVID-19 vaccine. Trimming took 3 bases from V and 7 from J, leaving 16 bases between them. Germline CDR1 reads LNHDA; CDR2 reads SQIVND (reference sequence). The CDR3 sequence is 15 residues long. General observations from the study: When two AZD1222 doses had been given, Spike-specific TCR breadth and depth rose.

Produced via immunoSEQ multiplex PCR; TCRdb's table is partial and in-frame only. The sample has around 140,000 clones, more than 80% seen once; the top ten hold roughly 7.5%. In this sample, this clone turned up once. Its target is not known. This receptor was taken from an adult who received the MenACWY meningococcal vaccine as a control. This chain joins TRBV19 and TRBJ2-1; D might be TRBD2 (5 bases). The source was peripheral blood, collected 28 days after the second dose of the MenACWY control vaccine. The CDR3 coding sequence is TGTGCCAGTAGTATTTTTGGTGGTTCGGGGAATGAGCAGTTCTTC. This encodes CASSIFGGSGNEQFF.